This T cell receptor beta chain was obtained from a study of PD-1 blockade in classical Hodgkin lymphoma. The overall study: With a 2-week interval, patients received intravenous nivolumab at 3 mg/kg.

The time point here: cycle 4 day 1 (C4D1), after five to seven weeks of nivolumab. Patients all relapsed after autologous stem cell transplantation, and there was variation in brentuximab vedotin exposure. Patients reached a best response of complete response, partial response or progressive disease. Concerning this clone itself: Antigen: not known.

Study-wide results and caveats: CD4+ TCR diversity rose significantly by C4D1, and CD8+ TCR diversity did not. When set against healthy donors, newly diagnosed patients were reported to show lower baseline TCR diversity.

Sequencing used immunoSEQ multiplex PCR; TCRdb keeps in-frame clones, though not all of them. Altogether roughly 21,000 clones are present, more than 80% being singletons, with the ten largest covering about 14%. This CDR3 is built from 15 residues. The V gene's germline CDR1 is KGHSH and CDR2 LQKENI. V gave up 5 bases and J gave up 0 bases, with 10 bases separating them. The source is a human donor with classical Hodgkin lymphoma. The gene calls are TRBV18 and TRBJ2-2; D unresolved. The sample was peripheral blood mononuclear cells (PBMCs), taken before the fourth cycle of nivolumab. CDR3 residues: CASSDSGPNTGELFF. In nucleotides, the CDR3 is TGTGCCAGCTCAGACTCGGGCCCGAACACCGGGGAGCTGTTTTTT. The variable domain in full, completed from reference TRBV18 and TRBJ2-2, reads NAGVMQNPRHLVRRRGQEARLRCSPMKGHSHVYWYRQLPEEGLKFMVYLQKENIIDESGMPKERFSAEFPKEGPSILRIQQVVRGDSAAYFCASSDSGPNTGELFFGEGSRLTVL.